The T cell receptor (beta chain) described here comes from a study of shared clonotypes between healthy human individuals. Trimming cost V 1 base and J 5 bases, with 16 bases left between them. Germline V gives CDR1 MGHRA, CDR2 YSYEKL. There are 16 residues in the CDR3. In the case of this clone: The antigen remains undetermined.

Broader study findings: The authors sampled blood alone, and tissue repertoires likely differ.

At the deep level, the assay was run. Genomic DNA (from each subset) was split evenly across several immunoSEQ plates. Unsorted PBMC DNA was run through sequencing on ten immunoSEQ deep assay plates. Profiling relied on immunoSEQ multiplex PCR, and the TCRdb table lists in-frame clones only, not all of them. The profile covers about 450,000 clones, with around 80% appearing a single time and about 12% taken by the ten largest. This chain connects TRBV4-1 to TRBJ2-3; D is possibly TRBD1 or TRBD2 (5 bases each). The source of this sequence is a middle-aged woman in good health. Some clones in this sample may be carry-over from other donors' samples. Sequencing used PBMCs. CDR3 DNA sequence: TGCGCCAGCAGCCAAGGTTTGTGGGGGTTCATAGATACGCAGTATTTT. It specifies CASSQGLWGFIDTQYF.